This T cell receptor (beta chain) is from a study of vaccination and CD4 T cells after COVID-19. Study-level information: SARS-CoV-2 was confirmed by nasal swab PCR; disease was mild in several, severe in one. Sampling that followed vaccination took place a median approximately 79 days after dose two, within a range of 14 to 241. General observations from the study: Although the median of SARS-CoV-2-reactive clonotypes rose from around 20 to 38, the change was not significant.

The Oncomine TCR Beta short-read assay was what sequenced the DNA obtained from cultured CD4+ T cells. TCRdb re-called the PCR reads through MiXCR, storing one row per CDR3 protein. Of roughly 9,600 distinct CDR3 sequences listed, 26% are singletons. Treatment defined: roughly ten-day PBMC culture with coronavirus spike peptide pools or control peptides (ViraFEST assay). ViraFEST sequenced TCRs after peptide-pool expansion of antigen-specific T cells. Comments on this clonotype: Its antigen is not known.

The specimen was CD4+ T cells from blood, cultured in vitro, collected after SARS-CoV-2 vaccination. The TCR originated in a human donor who had recovered from COVID-19.

CDR3 in DNA: TGTGCCAGCAGCTTAGATCTCTTAGGCGGTTGGCGGTTCTTC. Amino acids: CASSLDLLGGWRFF. This chain uses TRBV11-2 with TRBJ2-1, with no clear D. CDR3 size: 14 residues. Germline loops: CDR1 SGHAT, CDR2 FQNNGV. Trimming removed 0 bases from V and 15 bases from J, with 18 bases in between.